Shown below are 14 T cell receptor beta chains from a single sample sequenced in a study of T cell repertoires in cytomegalovirus infection. Antigens of these TCRs are unknown. TCRdb reanalysed the reads using MiXCR and keeps one entry per CDR3 protein. Of 700,000 to 950,000 distinct CDR3 sequences in the sample, less than 35% were seen once. The specimen was cultured CD8+ T cells from PBMCs, collected from culture after CMV antigen stimulation. Receptors originate from a human donor in good health (CMV status not recorded). Some clones in this sample may be carry-over from other donors' samples.

To note about this clonotype: Since a much larger clone is just one base distant, this may be a read error. V usage is TRBV12-5 and J usage is TRBJ2-3, with D possibly matching TRBD1 (5 bases). Germline assignment: CDR1 LGHNT and CDR2 FRNRAP. The CDR3 runs to 14 residues. V lost 5 bases to trimming and J lost 4 bases, with 13 bases between them. The CDR3 DNA is TGTGCTAGTGGTCCAGGGCCCTACGCAGATACGCAGTATTTT. It translates to CASGPGPYADTQYF.

This clonotype was counted between two and nine times. The chain is built from TRBV5-4 and TRBJ2-7; D is undetermined. The CDR3 contains 13 residues. Germline V gene sequence: CDR1 SGHNT, CDR2 YYREEE (reference sequence). Trimming took 4 bases from V and 4 from J, leaving 12 bases between them. DNA of the CDR3: TGTGCCAGCAGCACGGACGAGGAGTACGAGCAGTACTTC. Amino acid sequence: CASSTDEEYEQYF.

The chain has TRBV19 and TRBJ2-7; 8 positions agree with TRBD2. The CDR3 spans 18 residues. V lost 2 bases and J lost 3; bases outside the gene matches: 15. Germline loops: CDR1 LNHDA, CDR2 SQIVND (reference sequence). The CDR3 nucleotides read TGTGCCAGTAGTATACGATTGGGTGCGAGCGGGAGAGTCTACGAGCAGTACTTC. As protein: CASSIRLGASGRVYEQYF.

The chain couples TRBV13 to TRBJ1-2; weak D call: TRBD1 (6 bases). This CDR3 region has 15 residues. Trimming removed 5 bases at V and 1 base at J, with 14 bases between. The germline V gene encodes CDR1 PRHDT and CDR2 FYEKMQ (reference sequence). CDR3: CASSLEGGFNYGYTF. The CDR3 DNA reads TGTGCCAGCAGCCTAGAGGGGGGGTTTAACTATGGCTACACCTTC.

There are a few counts of this clonotype. The chain links TRBV13 to TRBJ2-3, with D tentatively TRBD1 (5 bases). The CDR3 is 12 amino acids. V was clipped by 6 bases and J by 5 bases, with 9 bases between them. Germline-derived CDR1 and CDR2 are PRHDT and FYEKMQ (reference sequence). The chain's CDR3 is CASSFRVDTQYF. CDR3 DNA sequence: TGTGCCAGCAGTTTCAGGGTAGATACGCAGTATTTT.

CDR3: CASALRLAWPGELFF. CDR3 in DNA: TGTGCCAGTGCCCTAAGGCTAGCGTGGCCCGGGGAGCTGTTTTTT. The rearrangement joins TRBV19 to TRBJ2-2; D is possibly TRBD2 (6 bases). The germline V gene has CDR1 LNHDA and CDR2 SQIVND (reference sequence). The CDR3 is 15 amino acids. Trimming cost V 8 bases and J 6 bases, with 19 bases left between them.

The gene calls are TRBV6-8 and TRBJ2-1; D gene unclear. The CDR3 has 12 residues. The germline V and J ends were trimmed by 3 bases and 5 bases, with 5 bases remaining between them. Germline V gives CDR1 MNHGY, CDR2 SAAAGT. The CDR3 here is CASSYRHNEQFF. The CDR3 DNA follows: TGTGCCAGCAGTTATCGCCACAATGAGCAGTTCTTC.

The genes are TRBV20-1 and TRBJ1-1; no firm D call. In germline, CDR1 is DFQATT, CDR2 SNEGSKA (reference sequence). Deletions cut 5 bases from V and 0 bases from J, with 10 bases between. The CDR3 covers 13 residues. This CDR3 reads CSADTQLNTEAFF. The CDR3 bases are TGCAGTGCTGACACCCAGCTGAACACTGAAGCTTTCTTT.

This clonotype was observed at least ten times. CDR3 residues: CASSYLVDEQFF. The CDR3 bases are TGTGCCAGCAGTTACTTGGTTGATGAGCAGTTCTTC. The V and J genes are TRBV6-6 and TRBJ2-1; the D is unclear. The CDR3 is 12 amino acids. Trimming left V 1 base short and J 8 bases short, with 6 bases between. CDR1 and CDR2 (germline): MNHNY, SVGAGI (reference sequence).

This clonotype was counted between two and nine times. The chain joins TRBV27 to TRBJ1-2, with 11 bases lining up with TRBD1. The CDR3 is 14 residues long. V trimming: 2 bases; J trimming: 7 bases; junction bases outside the gene matches: 3. CDR1 is MNHEY, CDR2 SMNVEV, per germline (reference sequence). The CDR3 region is CASSLGQGALGYTF. CDR3 nucleotide sequence: TGTGCCAGCAGTTTAGGACAGGGGGCGCTTGGCTACACCTTC.

V and J are TRBV6-1 and TRBJ1-1; no firm D call. The CDR3 extends over 12 amino acids. The germline V and J ends were trimmed by 5 bases and 0 bases, with 4 bases remaining between them. The germline gives CDR1 MNHNS, CDR2 SASEGT. CDR3 nucleotide sequence: TGTGCCAGCAGTCATATGAACACTGAAGCTTTCTTT. It yields the protein CASSHMNTEAFF.

The chain combines TRBV9 with TRBJ2-2; tentatively, D is TRBD1 (5 bases). The CDR3 spans 13 residues. Germline V CDR1 and CDR2: SGDLS, YYNGEE. The V gene lost 7 bases and the J gene lost 2 bases, with 9 bases spanning the gap. The CDR3 coding sequence is TGTGCCAGCGACACAGGAAACACCGGGGAGCTGTTTTTT. Its protein is CASDTGNTGELFF.

The chain carries TRBV24-1 and TRBJ2-1; 10 nucleotides match TRBD2. From germline, CDR1 is KGHDR and CDR2 SFDVKD. CDR3 length equals 14 residues. With V trimmed by 6 bases and J by 6 bases, 4 bases remained unmatched. The chain's CDR3 is CATSWSGGANEQFF. CDR3 nucleotide sequence: TGTGCCACCAGTTGGAGCGGGGGGGCCAATGAGCAGTTCTTC.

This clonotype was counted ten times or more. The chain joins TRBV12-3 or TRBV12-4 to TRBJ2-3; 7 positions agree with TRBD1. The CDR3 sequence is 16 residues long. The V and J ends lost 5 bases and 2 bases, in that order; junction bases with no gene match: 10. The CDR3 region has the DNA TGTGCCAGCAGTCCCCTGACAGGGCTTGACACAGATACGCAGTATTTT. Its protein is CASSPLTGLDTDTQYF.